Following are 30 T cell receptor beta chains from one sample sequenced in a study of blood T cell repertoires in COVID-19. TCRdb's copy holds only in-frame clones and misses some; the assay was immunoSEQ multiplex PCR. Of some 270,000 clones in the sample, roughly 85% were seen once. Material: PBMCs or T cells enriched from blood (not recorded which). Source of these receptors: a woman between 50 and 59 years old who had been exposed to COVID-19.

DNA for the CDR3: TGTGCCAGCAGTTTATCCGGGATGAGGAACACCATATATTTT. Protein: CASSLSGMRNTIYF. V gene TRBV28 combines with J gene TRBJ1-3; D unclear. The germline gives CDR1 MDHEN, CDR2 SYDVKM. The CDR3 consists of 14 residues. V lost 1 base, J lost 7 bases, and 11 bases lay in between.

Notes on this clone: Germline and junction disagree at one end, which may indicate a read error. CDR3 residues: CASSQEGSGTRRLHF. CDR3 coding DNA: TGCGCCAGCAGCCAAGAAGGGTCGGGGACTCGGCGTCTCCACTTC. This sequence joins TRBV4-1 and TRBJ2-4; D may be TRBD2 (6 bases). Looked up from germline, CDR1 is MGHRA and CDR2 is YSYEKL. The CDR3 has 15 residues.

The J gene is TRBJ2-7, the V gene TRBV20-1, with 9 nucleotides matching TRBD2. This CDR3 spans 16 amino acids. Germline V gene sequence: CDR1 DFQATT, CDR2 SNEGSKA (reference sequence). V lost 3 bases and J lost 7; bases outside the gene matches: 16. This chain's CDR3 is CSASDGSGGLLLEQYF. CDR3 in DNA: TGCAGTGCTAGTGATGGTAGCGGGGGCTTATTGTTGGAGCAGTACTTC.

V usage is TRBV19 and J usage is TRBJ2-7, with TRBD2 as a possible D gene (5 bases). CDR3 length: 15 residues. V lost 5 bases and J lost 4, with 18 bases in between. The germline V gene has CDR1 LNHDA and CDR2 SQIVND (reference sequence). CDR3 bases: TGTGCCAGTAGTCCCCACCAGGCCGGGAAGTACGAGCAGTACTTC. This sequence encodes CASSPHQAGKYEQYF.

The chain recombines TRBV2 with TRBJ1-6, with TRBD1 matching 7 bases. V trimming: 10 bases; J trimming: 8 bases; junction bases outside the gene matches: 8. The CDR3 covers 13 residues. Germline CDR1 reads SNHLY; CDR2 reads FYNNEI. Written as DNA, the CDR3 is TGTGCCACCCGACAGGGCGGCGATTCACCCCTCCACTTT. Its protein product is CATRQGGDSPLHF.

This chain uses TRBV18 with TRBJ1-2; the match to TRBD1 covers 11 bases. The CDR3 is 16 residues long. Germline assignment: CDR1 KGHSH and CDR2 LQKENI. Trimming removed 3 bases from V and 6 bases from J; junction bases left unmatched: 9. The CDR3 loop is CASSPVAGQGANGYTF. CDR3 bases: TGTGCCAGCTCACCGGTAGCAGGACAGGGGGCGAATGGCTACACCTTC.

The count of this clone is one. The chain combines TRBV9 with TRBJ2-2, with TRBD1 identical over 11 bases. Looked up from germline, CDR1 is SGDLS and CDR2 is YYNGEE. This CDR3 contains 16 residues. Trimming at V came to 4 bases and at J to 4 bases, leaving 6 bases not matched to a gene. CDR3 protein: CASSIRTGGFTGELFF. CDR3 DNA: TGTGCCAGCAGCATTCGGACAGGGGGCTTCACCGGGGAGCTGTTTTTT.

This chain connects TRBV2 to TRBJ1-3; TRBD1 matches at 7 bases. Germline V CDR1 and CDR2: SNHLY, FYNNEI. CDR3 length: 14 residues. V lost 6 bases, J lost 2 bases, and 4 bases stayed unmatched. As DNA, the CDR3 is TGTGCCAGCAGACTAGACAGGGCTGGAAACACCATATATTTT. This codes for CASRLDRAGNTIYF.

Regarding this clone: This specimen includes other DNA sequences encoding the same CDR3. The rearrangement links TRBV12-3 or TRBV12-4 to TRBJ1-3; D is undetermined. Trimming pared 5 bases from V and 1 base from J, leaving 3 bases between. This CDR3 has 12 residues. In DNA, the CDR3 is TGTGCCAGCAGTCTTTCTGGAAACACCATATATTTT. The encoded protein is CASSLSGNTIYF.

This clone appeared once. This chain's CDR3 is CASSRIQAMNTEAFF. CDR3 nucleotide sequence: TGTGCCAGCAGCCGAATACAGGCCATGAACACTGAAGCTTTCTTT. The V gene is TRBV3-1 (or the pseudogene TRBV3-2), the J gene TRBJ1-1; D is perhaps TRBD1 (5 bases). V lost 4 bases to trimming and J lost 0 bases, with 12 bases between them. The CDR3 has 15 residues. The germline CDR1 and CDR2 sequences are LGHDT and YNNKEL (reference sequence).

CDR3 loop: CASSSKVGQGRAEAFF. The DNA for the CDR3 is TGTGCCAGCAGCTCAAAGGTGGGACAGGGTAGGGCTGAAGCTTTCTTT. The gene calls are TRBV13 and TRBJ1-1; 9 nucleotides line up with TRBD1. Germline lookup yields CDR1 PRHDT and CDR2 FYEKMQ (reference sequence). The CDR3 runs to 16 residues. The junction had 12 bases not matched to a gene; V was cut back by 4 bases and J by 6 bases.

This sequence joins TRBV5-5 and TRBJ1-1, with 7 bases identical to TRBD1. Trimming removed 4 bases from V and 7 bases from J; junction bases left unmatched: 10. The CDR3 is made up of 14 amino acids. Germline values: CDR1 SGHKS, CDR2 YYEKEE (reference sequence). CDR3 nucleotides: TGTGCCAGCAGCGCCCTACAGGGGCTTGGTGAAGCTTTCTTT. Its protein product is CASSALQGLGEAFF.

The chain uses TRBV2 and TRBJ1-2; D is unresolved. The CDR3 is 9 amino acids. Germline loops: CDR1 SNHLY, CDR2 FYNNEI. The V end was cut by 6 bases, the J end by 11 bases, with 7 bases between. DNA of the CDR3: TGTGCCAGCAGGCGGGCTTACACCTTC. This codes for CASRRAYTF.

The rearrangement links TRBV12-5 to TRBJ1-5, with D uncertain. From germline, CDR1 is LGHNT and CDR2 FRNRAP. CDR3 length equals 11 residues. Between the trimmed V and J ends, which lost 6 bases and 5 bases, there was a span of 5 bases. CDR3 protein: CASGSDQPQHF. In nucleotides, the CDR3 is TGTGCTAGTGGCTCAGATCAGCCCCAGCATTTT. The full variable domain, with the rest looked up from reference TRBV12-5 and TRBJ1-5, is DARVTQTPRHKVTEMGQEVTMRCQPILGHNTVFWYRQTMMQGLELLAYFRNRAPLDDSGMPKDRFSAEMPDATLATLKIQPSEPRDSAVYFCASGSDQPQHFGDGTRLSIL.

This clone came up once. In nucleotides, the CDR3 is TGTGCCAGCAGCCAGTTAGGGGTGAACACTGAAGCTTTCTTT. Its protein is CASSQLGVNTEAFF. The rearrangement links TRBV3-1 (or the pseudogene TRBV3-2) to TRBJ1-1, with a weak D call TRBD1 (5 bases). V was clipped by 3 bases and J by 0 bases, with 8 bases between them. Germline assignment: CDR1 LGHDT and CDR2 YNNKEL (reference sequence). The length of the CDR3 is 14 residues.

The gene calls are TRBV5-4 and TRBJ1-1; no clear D. V was shortened by 4 bases and J by 3 bases, with 22 bases between the two germline ends. Germline V gene lookup returns CDR1 SGHNT and CDR2 YYREEE (reference sequence). The CDR3 contains 17 residues. In DNA form, the CDR3 reads TGTGCCAGCAGCGGAAATCCTTTGCGCGGTCATGACACTGAAGCTTTCTTT. Protein: CASSGNPLRGHDTEAFF.

The rearrangement links TRBV28 to TRBJ1-5; 7 positions match TRBD1. Trimming cost V 7 bases and J 4 bases; bases outside gene matches: 10. Germline lookup yields CDR1 MDHEN and CDR2 SYDVKM. This CDR3 has 15 amino acids. CDR3: CASTETPTGNQPQHF. The DNA for the CDR3 is TGTGCCAGCACCGAGACCCCGACAGGGAATCAGCCCCAGCATTTT.

This clone was counted at least ten times. The rearrangement joins TRBV5-6 to TRBJ1-2; 7 nucleotides match TRBD1. Trimming at V came to 6 bases and at J to 4 bases, leaving 6 bases not matched to a gene. The CDR3 covers 13 residues. In germline, CDR1 is SGHDT, CDR2 YYEEEE. The CDR3 protein is CASTRQGAYGYTF. CDR3 sequence (DNA): TGTGCCAGCACGAGACAGGGAGCCTATGGCTACACCTTC.

The chain couples TRBV5-4 to TRBJ1-1; D call uncertain. The ends were cut back, 4 bases at V and 3 bases at J, with 7 bases in the middle. This CDR3 comprises 12 residues. Germline CDR1 is SGHNT and CDR2 is YYREEE (reference sequence). CDR3: CASSTIDTEAFF. CDR3 nucleotides: TGTGCCAGCAGCACAATCGACACTGAAGCTTTCTTT.

The CDR3 sequence: CASSELRDGTEAFF. The CDR3 DNA is TGTGCCAGCAGTGAACTCAGGGATGGCACTGAAGCTTTCTTT. This rearrangement joins TRBV25-1 to TRBJ1-1, with D possibly TRBD1 on 5 matching bases. This CDR3 region has 14 residues. From germline, CDR1 is MGHDK and CDR2 SYGVNS. Trimming took 2 bases from V and 4 from J, leaving 11 bases between them.

This chain joins TRBV13 and TRBJ1-2; D not certain. Germline V CDR1 and CDR2: PRHDT, FYEKMQ (reference sequence). CDR3 length: 17 residues. Trimming left V 5 bases short and J 1 base short, with 20 bases between. CDR3 region: CASSRPLDISGNYGYTF. The CDR3 nucleotides read TGTGCCAGCAGCCGCCCCCTAGATATAAGCGGTAACTATGGCTACACCTTC.

This chain connects TRBV9 to TRBJ2-7; D is unclear. V was cut by 7 bases and J by 0 bases, with 17 bases left in between. Germline V gene data show CDR1 as SGDLS and CDR2 as YYNGEE. This CDR3 contains 15 residues. The CDR3 is CASSVDGSVSYEQYF. CDR3 coding DNA: TGTGCCAGCTCCGTCGACGGCAGCGTCTCCTACGAGCAGTACTTC.

This clone has a handful of counts. V and J are TRBV25-1 and TRBJ2-7; 7 bases match TRBD1. Germline trimming cut 6 bases from V and 2 bases from J; bases unmatched to any gene: 7. Germline V gene lookup returns CDR1 MGHDK and CDR2 SYGVNS. This CDR3 spans 14 amino acids. Here the CDR3 reads CASSPRDRAYEQYF. CDR3 sequence (DNA): TGTGCCAGCAGCCCCCGGGACAGAGCCTACGAGCAGTACTTC.

J is TRBJ1-5 and V is TRBV2, with no clear D. Per germline, CDR1 SNHLY and CDR2 FYNNEI. The V gene lost 5 bases and the J gene lost 2 bases, with 13 bases spanning the gap. This CDR3 region has 15 residues. CDR3 nucleotides: TGTGCCAGCAGTCCCGGAGAGTTGGGCAATCAGCCCCAGCATTTT. It encodes CASSPGELGNQPQHF.

The chain recombines TRBV3-1 (or the pseudogene TRBV3-2) with TRBJ1-2; a possible D gene is TRBD1 (6 bases). This CDR3 comprises 16 residues. Germline CDR1 LGHDT, CDR2 YNNKEL (reference sequence). Trimming removed 0 bases at V and 8 bases at J, with 19 bases between. CDR3 sequence: CASSQDIRRAGTGYTF. CDR3 sequence (DNA): TGTGCCAGCAGCCAAGATATCCGGCGGGCAGGGACAGGCTACACCTTC.

CDR3 in DNA: TGTGCCAGTAGTATCTCGGGACTAAGGGCAGAGACCCAGTACTTC. Translation gives CASSISGLRAETQYF. The gene calls are TRBV19 and TRBJ2-5; 7 bases line up with TRBD2. Germline CDR1 LNHDA, CDR2 SQIVND (reference sequence). CDR3 length equals 15 residues. J gave up 4 bases and V 3 bases, and 8 bases lay outside the gene matches. Full variable domain (rest looked up from reference TRBV19 and TRBJ2-5): DGGITQSPKYLFRKEGQNVTLSCEQNLNHDAMYWYRQDPGQGLRLIYYSQIVNDFQKGDIAEGYSVSREKKESFPLTVTSAQKNPTAFYLCASSISGLRAETQYFGPGTRLLVL.

A remark on this clone: Additional DNA sequences in this sample encode the identical CDR3. CDR3 nucleotides: TGTGCCAGCAGGGGACAGGGAGACACTGAAGCTTTCTTT. Translation gives CASRGQGDTEAFF. The chain is built from TRBV2 and TRBJ1-1; 9 positions match TRBD1. Germline assignment: CDR1 SNHLY and CDR2 FYNNEI. J gave up 3 bases and V 6 bases, and 2 bases lay outside the gene matches. The CDR3 sequence is 13 residues long.

This chain uses TRBV7-9 with TRBJ2-2; 8 bases match TRBD1. V lost 3 bases and J lost 3; bases outside the gene matches: 6. Germline CDR1 and CDR2: SEHNR and FQNEAQ (reference sequence). The CDR3 loop spans 16 amino acids. CDR3 amino acids: CASSFWTGTDTGELFF. CDR3 nucleotide sequence: TGTGCCAGCAGCTTCTGGACAGGGACGGACACCGGGGAGCTGTTTTTT.

This chain uses TRBV28 with TRBJ1-1; weak D call: TRBD1 (5 bases). The CDR3 consists of 15 residues. Germline CDR1 MDHEN, CDR2 SYDVKM. V was shortened by 3 bases and J by 1 base, with 12 bases between the two germline ends. The CDR3 loop reads CASSFTQVGNTEAFF. The CDR3 DNA is TGTGCCAGCAGTTTCACACAGGTTGGGAACACTGAAGCTTTCTTT. The variable domain in full, completed from reference TRBV28 and TRBJ1-1, reads DVKVTQSSRYLVKRTGEKVFLECVQDMDHENMFWYRQDPGLGLRLIYFSYDVKMKEKGDIPEGYSVSREKKERFSLILESASTNQTSMYLCASSFTQVGNTEAFFGQGTRLTVV.

The sample holds one count of this clone. V and J are TRBV9 and TRBJ2-5; perhaps TRBD2 as D (5 bases). The germline V gene has CDR1 SGDLS and CDR2 YYNGEE. V shed 0 bases and J shed 5 bases, with 11 bases lying between them. The CDR3 has 14 residues. The DNA for the CDR3 is TGTGCCAGCAGCGTAGATGGAGGCGTGGAGACCCAGTACTTC. This sequence encodes CASSVDGGVETQYF.